The count of the clone carrying this T cell receptor (beta chain) is one. Its matching antigen is unknown. This sample includes further DNA sequences coding for the same CDR3. The assay was immunoSEQ multiplex PCR, and TCRdb's table has in-frame clones only and misses some. The sample records around 270,000 clones, around nine tenths being singletons. The treatment here: some 19 received Ad26.COV2.S at low or high dose, single or two shots; 5 received placebo; per-sample allocation not given. Day 63 following the first vaccine or placebo injection was when the samples were taken. This Boston cohort included adults aged 18-55 years. The CDR3 runs 12 residues. V gave up 1 base and J gave up 2 bases, with 3 bases separating them. Per germline, CDR1 SGHTA and CDR2 FQGNSA. These data originate in a study of Ad26.COV2.S vaccination and SARS-CoV-2 variants. Background on the study: The trial was COV1001 and the donor's arm was Ad26.COV2.S.

Study-level findings and limits: An underestimation of total T cell responses may have resulted from the TCR breadth and depth analyses.

The rearrangement links TRBV7-2 to TRBJ2-7; no definite D call. This clonotype was obtained from a person between 18 and 59 years old who received the Ad26.COV2.S COVID-19 vaccine or a placebo. The sequencing used peripheral blood, collected in a trial of Ad26.COV2.S vaccine versus placebo. CDR3: CASSLVAYEQYF. CDR3 sequence (DNA): TGTGCCAGCAGCTTAGTAGCCTACGAGCAGTACTTC. Complete variable domain (other parts from reference TRBV7-2 and TRBJ2-7): GAGVSQSPSNKVTEKGKDVELRCDPISGHTALYWYRQSLGQGLEFLIYFQGNSAPDKSGLPSDRFSAERTGGSVSTLTIQRTQQEDSAVYLCASSLVAYEQYFGPGTRLTVT.